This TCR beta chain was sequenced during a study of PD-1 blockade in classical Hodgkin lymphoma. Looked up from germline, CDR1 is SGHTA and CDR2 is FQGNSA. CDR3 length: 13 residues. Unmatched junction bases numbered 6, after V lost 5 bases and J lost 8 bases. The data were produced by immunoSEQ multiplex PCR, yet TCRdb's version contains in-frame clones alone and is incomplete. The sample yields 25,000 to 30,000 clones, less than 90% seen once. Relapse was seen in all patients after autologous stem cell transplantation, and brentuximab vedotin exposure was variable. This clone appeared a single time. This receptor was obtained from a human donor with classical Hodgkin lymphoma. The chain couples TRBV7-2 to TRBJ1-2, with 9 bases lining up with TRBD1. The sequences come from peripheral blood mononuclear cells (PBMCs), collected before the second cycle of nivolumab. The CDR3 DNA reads TGTGCCAGCAGCATCTGGACAGGGGAGGGCTACACCTTC. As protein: CASSIWTGEGYTF.